The 5 T cell receptor beta chains in this list originate from one sample, sequenced in a study of radiotherapy plus CTLA-4 blockade in lung cancer. Sequencing was performed with immunoSEQ multiplex PCR; in TCRdb, only in-frame clones are kept and a portion is missing. The sample includes around 91,000 clones, almost 90% of them seen just once. The sample here was peripheral blood, taken from a patient treated with radiotherapy plus ipilimumab. Receptors originate from a human donor with non-small cell lung cancer that progressed on radiotherapy plus ipilimumab.

V usage is TRBV5-6 and J usage is TRBJ2-7; no clear D. Germline V gives CDR1 SGHDT, CDR2 YYEEEE. The CDR3 runs to 13 residues. With 4 bases removed from V and 3 bases from J, the gap between germline ends came to 11 bases. The CDR3 reads CASSTPSGYEQYF. In nucleotides, the CDR3 is TGTGCCAGCAGCACCCCATCGGGCTACGAGCAGTACTTC.

Concerning this clone: A read error may account for a junction end that differs from germline. The V gene is TRBV7-7, the J gene TRBJ2-3; D ambiguous. CDR1 SSHAT and CDR2 FNYEAQ come from the germline V gene (reference sequence). The CDR3 runs 13 residues. The CDR3, as DNA: TGTGCTAGCAGCTTAGGTGCCACAGATACGCAGTATTTT. It encodes CASSLGATDTQYF.

In nucleotides, the CDR3 is TGCGCCAGCAGCTTTGATAGCGGGAGTTTCCAAAGACACAATGAGCAGTTCTTC. Translated: CASSFDSGSFQRHNEQFF. The chain is built from TRBV5-1 and TRBJ2-1; the match to TRBD2 covers 9 bases. This CDR3 region has 18 residues. Trimming cost V 2 bases and J 5 bases; bases outside gene matches: 14. CDR1 and CDR2 (germline): SGHRS, YFSETQ.

The chain joins TRBV9 to TRBJ2-3; D gene uncertain. The CDR3 has 14 amino acids. Trimming removed 0 bases from V and 0 bases from J, with 5 bases in between. From germline, CDR1 is SGDLS and CDR2 YYNGEE. This CDR3 is CASSVGPSTDTQYF. The CDR3 DNA reads TGTGCCAGCAGCGTAGGACCTAGCACAGATACGCAGTATTTT.

This clone was counted a few times. The J gene is TRBJ1-1, the V gene TRBV6-1, with D perhaps TRBD1 (5 bases). V lost 5 bases, J lost 6 bases, and 13 bases lay in between. Germline CDR1 MNHNS, CDR2 SASEGT. The CDR3 is 13 residues long. This CDR3 reads CASSYGWGAEAFF. CDR3 DNA sequence: TGTGCCAGCAGTTATGGCTGGGGGGCTGAAGCTTTCTTT.